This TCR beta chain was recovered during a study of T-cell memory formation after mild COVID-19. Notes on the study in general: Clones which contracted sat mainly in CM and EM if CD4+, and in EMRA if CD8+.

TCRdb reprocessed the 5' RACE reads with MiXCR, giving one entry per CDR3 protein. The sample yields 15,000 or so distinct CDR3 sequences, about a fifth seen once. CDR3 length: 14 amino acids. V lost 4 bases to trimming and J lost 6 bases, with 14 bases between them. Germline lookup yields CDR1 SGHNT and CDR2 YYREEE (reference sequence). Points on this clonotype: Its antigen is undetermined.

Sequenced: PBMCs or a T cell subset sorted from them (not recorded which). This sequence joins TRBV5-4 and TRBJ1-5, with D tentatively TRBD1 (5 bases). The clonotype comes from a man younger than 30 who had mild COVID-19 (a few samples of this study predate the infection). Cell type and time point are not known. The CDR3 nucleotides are TGTGCCAGCAGCCCCCGGGACCCCAGTCAGCCCCAGCATTTT. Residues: CASSPRDPSQPQHF. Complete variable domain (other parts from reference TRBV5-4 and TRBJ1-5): ETGVTQSPTHLIKTRGQQVTLRCSSQSGHNTVSWYQQALGQGPQFIFQYYREEENGRGNFPPRFSGLQFPNYSSELNVNALELDDSALYLCASSPRDPSQPQHFGDGTRLSIL.